A selection of T cell receptor beta chains follows, all from one sample in a study of T cell clusters in autoimmune cytopenias. No DNA is given; TCRdb re-called the multiplex PCR reads and lists each CDR3 protein once. This sample's table reports 5,100 or so distinct CDR3 sequences. In addition, the sample was reused for a study of T cell repertoires in aging, cancer and after chemotherapy.

Sequenced input: peripheral blood. The origin of the receptors is a human donor in good health. The CDR3 runs from the conserved cysteine through the conserved F or W. Fields, in order: V gene, J gene, clone size, CDR3 protein. Size is stated for part of the rows, as once, few or many counts, or as a class when the clone is expanded.

TRBV6-2/TRBV6-3	TRBJ2-1	-	CASSYSGDNDNEQFF
TRBV5-6	TRBJ1-1	-	CASSLATGWNTEAFF
TRBV7-2	TRBJ1-1	-	CASSEARNTEAFF
TRBV29-1	TRBJ2-1	large	CSVGGPVGGANRNEQFF
TRBV6-2/TRBV6-3	TRBJ2-3	medium-sized	CASSYTGQGAGTDTQYF
TRBV7-2	TRBJ2-2	-	CATTPGVVSTGELFF
TRBV19	TRBJ1-1	medium-sized	CASKDRVVTEAFF
TRBV6-6	TRBJ1-2	-	CASTAGDYYGYNF
TRBV7-9	TRBJ1-4	-	CASSLAPNEKLFF
TRBV7-6	TRBJ1-4	-	CASSYGTGLPNEKLFF
TRBV27	TRBJ2-3	-	CASSSTGGTDTQYF
TRBV7-6	TRBJ1-1	-	CASSLTGGPEAFF
TRBV6-2/TRBV6-3	TRBJ1-6	-	CASSFGSTANNSPLHF
TRBV4-2	TRBJ2-6	-	CASSQDTPSGANVLTF
TRBV12-3/TRBV12-4	TRBJ1-3	-	CASSLKAFSGNTIYF
TRBV5-4	TRBJ2-5	-	CASSLVGQEETQYF
TRBV12-3/TRBV12-4	TRBJ1-3	-	CASSLLTGDGNTIYF
TRBV6-5	TRBJ1-3	-	CASSRSKGSGSGNTIYF
TRBV11-1	TRBJ2-2	-	CASSLAVTSGGRAGELFF